Listed here are 30 T cell receptor beta chains from one sample, sequenced in a study of human T cells and chemical hapten exposure. The time point denotes: patch test 3, about 24 weeks after DPC sensitization. Treatment specified: therapeutic diphenylcyclopropenone sensitization with weekly scalp DPC. MiXCR was run by TCRdb on the RACE reads, yielding one entry per CDR3 protein. Here the sample spans approximately 160,000 distinct CDR3 sequences, approximately 30% being singletons. The sample in question was whole blood, obtained in connection with sensitization to the hapten diphenylcyclopropenone (DPC). The source of these receptors is a woman aged 18-29 years with alopecia areata. Some clones in this sample may be carry-over from other donors' samples.

The chain links TRBV29-1 to TRBJ1-5; 10 nucleotides line up with TRBD1. Germline V CDR1 and CDR2: SQVTM, ANQGSEA. V lost 7 bases to trimming and J lost 7 bases; unmatched junction nucleotides: 7. CDR3 length: 13 amino acids. CDR3 residues: CSAGQGGAQPQHF. Here the CDR3 DNA reads TGCAGCGCTGGACAGGGGGGGGCCCAGCCCCAGCATTTT.

This clonotype was observed a few times. This rearrangement joins TRBV28 to TRBJ2-5; weak D call: TRBD2 (5 bases). CDR3 length: 15 residues. Germline lookup yields CDR1 MDHEN and CDR2 SYDVKM. The V end was cut by 7 bases, the J end by 2 bases, with 17 bases between. The DNA for the CDR3 is TGTGCCAGCAACGTGATAGAGGGCCGGCAAGAGACCCAGTACTTC. Translation: CASNVIEGRQETQYF. Full variable domain (remainder filled in from reference TRBV28 and TRBJ2-5): DVKVTQSSRYLVKRTGEKVFLECVQDMDHENMFWYRQDPGLGLRLIYFSYDVKMKEKGDIPEGYSVSREKKERFSLILESASTNQTSMYLCASNVIEGRQETQYFGPGTRLLVL.

V is TRBV6-1 and J is TRBJ2-4; D is possibly TRBD2 (6 bases). This CDR3 region has 14 residues. Germline values: CDR1 MNHNS, CDR2 SASEGT. Trimming cost V 1 base and J 9 bases, with 13 bases left between them. The CDR3 sequence is CASSEGARRGIQYF. CDR3 DNA: TGTGCCAGCAGTGAAGGGGCCCGGAGGGGCATTCAGTACTTC.

This clonotype came up many times. At one of its ends the junction is not consistent with the germline gene, which may arise from a read error. The chain employs TRBV29-1 and TRBJ2-5; D is perhaps TRBD1 or TRBD2 (5 bases each). The CDR3 has 10 residues. Per germline, CDR1 SQVTM and CDR2 ANQGSEA. The chain's CDR3 is CSVDRENQYF. CDR3 DNA sequence: TGCAGCGTTGACAGGGAGAACCAGTACTTC.

V gene TRBV5-1 combines with J gene TRBJ2-7; the D gene is possibly TRBD1 (5 bases). Trimming took 4 bases from V and 0 from J, leaving 17 bases between them. The CDR3 covers 16 residues. Germline-derived CDR1 and CDR2 are SGHRS and YFSETQ. The DNA of the CDR3 is TGCGCCAGCAGCAGCTCACAGGTACTGAGCTCCTACGAGCAGTACTTC. Protein sequence: CASSSSQVLSSYEQYF.

In this sample, this clonotype turned up once. The V call is TRBV4-3, the J call TRBJ2-5; possibly TRBD2 for D (6 bases). V was pared by 0 bases and J by 2 bases, with 13 bases between. CDR1 is LGHNA and CDR2 is YSLEER in the germline V gene. The CDR3 spans 16 residues. The CDR3 coding sequence is TGCGCCAGCAGCCAAGATCTGGGTAGCGGACAAGAGACCCAGTACTTC. Protein product: CASSQDLGSGQETQYF.

The chain couples TRBV29-1 to TRBJ1-2; the D is unclear. This CDR3 has 14 amino acids. Germline loops: CDR1 SQVTM, CDR2 ANQGSEA. Trimming shortened V by 2 bases and J by 3 bases, and 13 bases separated the two germline ends. CDR3 sequence reads: CSVELGSGDYGYTF. The DNA for the CDR3 is TGCAGCGTTGAATTGGGGTCGGGCGACTATGGCTACACCTTC.

The genes are TRBV6-2 or TRBV6-3 and TRBJ2-3, with 8 bases lining up with TRBD1. The CDR3 spans 11 residues. CDR1 and CDR2 from the germline V gene are MNHEY and SVGEGT. The ends lost 6 bases at V and 11 bases at J; junction bases unmatched: 4. The CDR3 region has the DNA TGTGCCAGCAGCCGACAGGGGTTGCAGTATTTT. Translated, it gives CASSRQGLQYF.

This clonotype was picked up a small number of times. This sequence joins TRBV7-6 and TRBJ2-1; no reliable D call. Germline values: CDR1 SGHVS, CDR2 FNYEAQ. This CDR3 contains 15 residues. The V and J ends lost 4 bases and 7 bases respectively, with 17 bases between them. The CDR3 spells CASSSPKGVGNEQFF. In nucleotides, the CDR3 is TGTGCCAGCAGCTCGCCGAAAGGTGTTGGGAATGAGCAGTTCTTC.

The gene calls are TRBV30 and TRBJ1-5; D is possibly TRBD1 (5 bases). Germline CDR1 and CDR2: GTSNPN and SVGIG (reference sequence). The CDR3 has 12 residues. V was pared by 5 bases and J by 2 bases, with 7 bases between. The CDR3 DNA follows: TGTGCCTGGGGGGGGGGCAATCAGCCCCAGCATTTT. This encodes CAWGGGNQPQHF.

The V call is TRBV5-1, the J call TRBJ2-1, with TRBD2 matching 10 bases. This CDR3 region has 14 residues. From germline, CDR1 is SGHRS and CDR2 YFSETQ. J gave up 8 bases and V 0 bases, and 2 bases lay outside the gene matches. CDR3 sequence reads: CASSLASGSYEQFF. The CDR3 DNA is TGCGCCAGCAGCTTGGCTAGCGGGAGCTATGAGCAGTTCTTC.

The chain recombines TRBV30 with TRBJ2-3, with D unresolved. The V gene's germline CDR1 is GTSNPN and CDR2 SVGIG (reference sequence). V was pared by 5 bases and J by 8 bases, with 17 bases between. This CDR3 region has 13 residues. Written as DNA, the CDR3 is TGTGCCTGGGAAAAGACGGCAGCAGCTACGCAGTATTTT. The encoded protein is CAWEKTAAATQYF.

This chain joins TRBV12-3 or TRBV12-4 and TRBJ1-5, with no clear D. This CDR3 has 15 residues. V lost 5 bases, J lost 1 base, and 12 bases lay in between. This CDR3 is CASSMSGESNQPQHF. The CDR3 nucleotides are TGTGCCAGCAGTATGTCCGGGGAAAGCAATCAGCCCCAGCATTTT.

This rearrangement joins TRBV27 to TRBJ1-6, with 7 bases identical to TRBD1. The CDR3 is 12 residues long. Trimming cost V 7 bases and J 13 bases; bases outside gene matches: 7. CDR1 is MNHEY, CDR2 SMNVEV, per germline (reference sequence). The CDR3 coding sequence is TGTGCCAGCACCGCGACAGGGTATCCCCTCCACTTT. Translation gives CASTATGYPLHF.

This clonotype was counted between two and nine times. The rearrangement joins TRBV5-8 to TRBJ1-2, with D possibly matching TRBD1 (5 bases). In germline, CDR1 is SGHTS, CDR2 YDEGEE. The CDR3 length is 13 residues. V lost 2 bases, J lost 4 bases, and 9 bases lay in between. DNA for the CDR3: TGTGCCAGCAGCTTAGGACACGCCTATGGCTACACCTTC. This translates into CASSLGHAYGYTF.

The chain carries TRBV20-1 and TRBJ2-7; TRBD1 is a possible D gene (6 bases). This CDR3 is 13 amino acids long. V dropped 5 bases and J dropped 6 bases, with 17 bases sitting between them. In germline, CDR1 is DFQATT, CDR2 SNEGSKA (reference sequence). The CDR3 nucleotides are TGCAGTGCTGACCTTACAGGGTTGGGCGAGCAGTACTTC. This gives the protein CSADLTGLGEQYF.

The sample holds a few counts of this clonotype. The chain has TRBV29-1 and TRBJ2-2, with 11 bases aligning to TRBD1. V lost 6 bases to trimming and J lost 6 bases; unmatched junction nucleotides: 3. This CDR3 region has 13 residues. Germline CDR1 reads SQVTM; CDR2 reads ANQGSEA. The CDR3 DNA is TGCAGCGTCGGACAGGGGGCGTCCGGGGAGCTGTTTTTT. Translated: CSVGQGASGELFF.

The chain joins TRBV28 to TRBJ2-7, with 7 bases matching TRBD2. The CDR3 is 13 amino acids. Germline CDR1 is MDHEN and CDR2 is SYDVKM. J gave up 6 bases and V 2 bases, and 4 bases lay outside the gene matches. The CDR3 DNA reads TGTGCCAGCAGTTTAGGGGGGGTCGCCGAGCAGTACTTC. It encodes CASSLGGVAEQYF.

This clonotype came up many times. The chain carries TRBV20-1 and TRBJ1-2; D not certain. V lost 3 bases, J lost 4 bases, and 6 bases lay in between. The CDR3 is 11 residues long. CDR1 DFQATT and CDR2 SNEGSKA come from the germline V gene (reference sequence). The CDR3 sequence: CSASEGYGYTF. CDR3 in DNA: TGCAGTGCTAGTGAGGGCTATGGCTACACCTTC.

This clonotype was observed many times. The CDR3 coding sequence is TGTGCCAGCACCGGGAATGAGCAGTTCTTC. Translation gives CASTGNEQFF. This chain connects TRBV2 to TRBJ2-1; D gene uncertain. Trimming took off 7 bases at V and 7 bases at J, with 5 bases between the two ends. The germline CDR1 and CDR2 sequences are SNHLY and FYNNEI. The CDR3 has 10 amino acids.

This clonotype showed up just once. The chain carries TRBV4-3 and TRBJ1-1; no definite D call. Germline V gene data show CDR1 as LGHNA and CDR2 as YSLEER. The CDR3 is 13 amino acids. V dropped 1 base and J dropped 1 base, with 4 bases sitting between them. The CDR3 here is CASSQVENTEAFF. CDR3 sequence (DNA): TGCGCCAGCAGCCAAGTGGAGAACACTGAAGCTTTCTTT.

This clonotype was seen ten or more times. The rearrangement uses TRBV28 and TRBJ2-3, with D hard to call. The V end lost 4 bases, the J end lost 6 bases, and 5 bases lay between the germline ends. The length of the CDR3 is 11 residues. From germline, CDR1 is MDHEN and CDR2 SYDVKM. The CDR3 nucleotides are TGTGCCAGCAGTTCCAAGGATACGCAGTATTTT. It yields the protein CASSSKDTQYF.

This clonotype was detected only a few times. The CDR3 DNA reads TGCGCCAGCAGGGACCCCTATGAGCAGTTCTTC. Its protein product is CASRDPYEQFF. The chain has TRBV5-1 and TRBJ2-1; D is ambiguous. CDR3 length equals 11 residues. Germline V lookup: CDR1 SGHRS, CDR2 YFSETQ. The V end lost 5 bases, the J end lost 8 bases, and 8 bases lay between the germline ends.

This clonotype was counted at least ten times. The chain is built from TRBV18 and TRBJ2-7; TRBD1 or TRBD2 may be the D gene (5 bases each). Trimming shortened V by 5 bases and J by 0 bases, and 8 bases separated the two germline ends. The CDR3 extends over 13 amino acids. Germline CDR1 and CDR2: KGHSH and LQKENI. Here the CDR3 DNA reads TGTGCCAGCTCAAGGGACCCCTCCTACGAGCAGTACTTC. As protein: CASSRDPSYEQYF.

The chain carries TRBV12-3 or TRBV12-4 and TRBJ1-1; D is possibly TRBD1 (6 bases). CDR3 length: 17 amino acids. V lost 3 bases to trimming and J lost 1 base, with 18 bases between them. The CDR3 coding sequence is TGTGCCAGCAGTTTTCAGACAGGCACACCGAAGAACACTGAAGCTTTCTTT. Translated, it gives CASSFQTGTPKNTEAFF.

This chain uses TRBV3-1 with TRBJ1-1; D uncertain. Trimming removed 1 base at V and 0 bases at J, with 6 bases between. The germline V gene encodes CDR1 LGHDT and CDR2 YNNKEL (reference sequence). The CDR3 is 14 residues long. The CDR3 region has the DNA TGTGCCAGCAGCCAAGGACTACTGAACACTGAAGCTTTCTTT. Protein sequence: CASSQGLLNTEAFF.

V gene TRBV11-2 combines with J gene TRBJ1-1; D gene unclear. The V end lost 5 bases, the J end lost 1 base, and 14 bases lay between the germline ends. This CDR3 has 15 residues. Germline lookup yields CDR1 SGHAT and CDR2 FQNNGV. The CDR3 DNA follows: TGTGCCAGCAGCCCCCATGCGGCGCAGAACACTGAAGCTTTCTTT. This gives the protein CASSPHAAQNTEAFF.

The chain recombines TRBV6-5 with TRBJ2-7; tentatively, D is TRBD2 (6 bases). Germline lookup yields CDR1 MNHEY and CDR2 SVGAGI. The CDR3 loop spans 15 amino acids. The V and J ends lost 2 bases and 6 bases respectively, with 17 bases between them. CDR3 loop: CASSYQASAPSEQYF. The CDR3 DNA reads as TGTGCCAGCAGTTACCAGGCTAGCGCGCCCTCCGAGCAGTACTTC.

The rearrangement joins TRBV10-2 to TRBJ1-1; no clear D. Trimming took 5 bases from V and 6 from J, leaving 7 bases between them. The germline V gene encodes CDR1 WSHSY and CDR2 SAAADI. This CDR3 has 11 residues. Here the CDR3 reads CASSTGAEAFF. In DNA form, the CDR3 reads TGCGCCAGCAGTACGGGCGCTGAAGCTTTCTTT.

This clonotype occurred a few times. The gene calls are TRBV10-3 and TRBJ2-3, with 9 bases that match TRBD2. V dropped 4 bases and J dropped 1; count of bases not matched to a gene: 0. Germline lookup yields CDR1 ENHRY and CDR2 SYGVKD. This CDR3 contains 14 residues. In nucleotides, the CDR3 is TGTGCCATCAGTGGACTAGCGGGCACAGATACGCAGTATTTT. Protein product: CAISGLAGTDTQYF.